This T cell receptor beta chain was sequenced during a study of T cell repertoires in aging, cancer and after chemotherapy. Study-level background: Healthy donor repertoires were recorded over several months to years and showed clear clonal overlap. Study-level results: Compared with age-matched healthy donors, untreated hematological or solid cancer patients showed higher blood TCR clonality.

Amplification of TCR beta used genomic DNA extracted from peripheral blood. The CDR3 covers 15 residues. CDR1 WSHSY and CDR2 SAAADI come from the germline V gene. The ends lost 8 bases at V and 2 bases at J; junction bases unmatched: 10. In regard to this clonotype: Its antigen is not identified.

A mixed TRB-A/B primer pool amplified rearranged TRB by multiplex touch-down PCR. TCRdb fed the multiplex PCR reads into MiXCR, producing one record per CDR3 protein. Among more than 9,000 distinct CDR3 sequences, 40% to 45% were seen once, and the ten largest hold approximately 1.8%. This clonotype was sampled from a human donor in good health. Sequencing was carried out using blood. V is TRBV10-2 and J is TRBJ2-7; 9 nucleotides match TRBD1. CDR3 region: CASQSPDRGAYEQYF. For the CDR3, the DNA is TGCGCCAGCCAGTCCCCGGACAGGGGAGCCTACGAGCAGTACTTC.